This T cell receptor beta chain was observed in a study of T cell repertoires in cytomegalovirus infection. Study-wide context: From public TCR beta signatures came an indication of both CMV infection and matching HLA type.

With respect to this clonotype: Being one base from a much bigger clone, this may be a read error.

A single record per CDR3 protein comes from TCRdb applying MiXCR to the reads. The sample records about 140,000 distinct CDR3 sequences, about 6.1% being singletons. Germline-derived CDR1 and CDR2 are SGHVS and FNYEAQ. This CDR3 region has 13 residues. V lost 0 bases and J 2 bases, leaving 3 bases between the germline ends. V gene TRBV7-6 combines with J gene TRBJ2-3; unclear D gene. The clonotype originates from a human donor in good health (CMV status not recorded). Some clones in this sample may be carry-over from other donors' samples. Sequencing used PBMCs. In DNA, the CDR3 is TGTGCCAGCAGCTTAGCGCTCACAGATACGCAGTATTTT. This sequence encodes CASSLALTDTQYF.